The 19 T cell receptor beta chains listed next were all sequenced from one sample in a study of blood T cell repertoires in COVID-19. Using immunoSEQ multiplex PCR, the repertoire was profiled, and TCRdb retains in-frame clones only, with some absent. The repertoire holds some 240,000 clones, with roughly 80% as singletons. Sequenced: peripheral blood. These receptor sequences come from a woman at least 80 years old with acute or convalescent COVID-19.

This clone was counted between two and nine times. The chain has TRBV18 and TRBJ1-2, with 8 bases aligning to TRBD1. Germline trimming cut 5 bases from V and 4 bases from J; bases unmatched to any gene: 9. Germline assignment: CDR1 KGHSH and CDR2 LQKENI. The CDR3 runs to 15 residues. The CDR3 region has the DNA TGTGCCAGCTCAACGACAGGGGACCCCTCCTATGGCTACACCTTC. Its protein is CASSTTGDPSYGYTF.

This chain links TRBV11-3 with TRBJ1-1, with D uncertain. V was clipped by 5 bases and J by 3 bases, with 13 bases between them. The CDR3 extends over 14 amino acids. Looked up from germline, CDR1 is SGHNT and CDR2 is YENEEA. CDR3 bases: TGTGCCAGCAGCCCCTCGGGTCGGGACACTGAAGCTTTCTTT. It specifies CASSPSGRDTEAFF.

The chain uses TRBV7-2 and TRBJ1-5; a possible D gene is TRBD1 (5 bases). Germline CDR1 reads SGHTA; CDR2 reads FQGNSA. V was cut by 1 base and J by 4 bases, with 11 bases left in between. This CDR3 has 15 residues. The CDR3 here is CASSLDRRTNQPQHF. CDR3 sequence (DNA): TGTGCCAGCAGCTTAGACAGGAGAACTAATCAGCCCCAGCATTTT.

V is TRBV6-6 and J is TRBJ2-7, with unresolved D. Trimming cost V 5 bases and J 7 bases, with 9 bases left between them. Per germline, CDR1 MNHNY and CDR2 SVGAGI (reference sequence). This CDR3 has 11 amino acids. The CDR3 region has the DNA TGTGCCAGCAGTCCCCCCGGGGAGCAGTACTTC. The encoded protein is CASSPPGEQYF.

This chain uses TRBV2 with TRBJ1-4; TRBD1 matches 8 bases. V shed 7 bases and J 1 base; nucleotides not matched to a gene: 5. Germline V gives CDR1 SNHLY, CDR2 FYNNEI. The CDR3 runs 15 residues. The CDR3: CASTATGETNEKLFF. The CDR3 DNA is TGTGCCAGCACTGCGACAGGGGAAACTAATGAAAAACTGTTTTTT.

This chain connects TRBV10-3 to TRBJ1-2; D not resolved. The V and J ends lost 4 bases and 2 bases respectively, with 17 bases between them. The CDR3 has 16 residues. The germline V gene encodes CDR1 ENHRY and CDR2 SYGVKD. CDR3 bases: TGTGCCATCAGTGCCTCGAGGGAGGCTAGGAACTATGGCTACACCTTC. Protein sequence: CAISASREARNYGYTF.

The chain joins TRBV28 to TRBJ1-1, with D maybe TRBD1 (5 bases). The CDR3 has 14 residues. Germline values: CDR1 MDHEN, CDR2 SYDVKM. The V gene lost 4 bases and the J gene lost 10 bases, with 19 bases spanning the gap. The CDR3 protein is CASSYSGTPPGAFF. The CDR3 nucleotides read TGTGCCAGCAGTTATTCAGGGACTCCCCCGGGAGCTTTCTTT.

The V call is TRBV4-1, the J call TRBJ1-2; 8 bases line up with TRBD1. This CDR3 has 14 residues. J was trimmed by 6 bases and V by 0 bases; bases with no gene match: 3. The V gene's germline CDR1 is MGHRA and CDR2 YSYEKL. For the CDR3, the DNA is TGCGCCAGCAGCCAAGAGGACAGGGAGGATGGCTACACCTTC. Protein sequence: CASSQEDREDGYTF.

V is TRBV7-9 and J is TRBJ1-4, with 10 bases that match TRBD1. The germline CDR1 and CDR2 sequences are SEHNR and FQNEAQ (reference sequence). The CDR3 is made up of 18 amino acids. The V and J ends lost 1 base and 1 base, in that order; junction bases with no gene match: 6. In nucleotides, the CDR3 is TGTGCCAGCAGCTTAGATTGGGACAGGGGAGGAACTAATGAAAAACTGTTTTTT. Translated, it gives CASSLDWDRGGTNEKLFF.

The V and J genes are TRBV19 and TRBJ2-5; D possibly corresponds to TRBD2 (5 bases). Trimming stripped 5 bases from V and 8 bases from J, with 12 bases between. CDR3 size: 12 residues. Germline V gene sequence: CDR1 LNHDA, CDR2 SQIVND (reference sequence). The CDR3 sequence is CASSPREGTQYF. CDR3 nucleotides: TGTGCCAGTAGTCCCCGAGAGGGAACCCAGTACTTC.

V is TRBV19 and J is TRBJ1-2; possible D gene TRBD1, 5 bases. The CDR3 has 15 residues. CDR1 is LNHDA, CDR2 SQIVND, per germline (reference sequence). Trimming cost V 0 bases and J 13 bases, with 21 bases left between them. CDR3 region: CASSIDPSGGTATTF. For the CDR3, the DNA is TGTGCCAGTAGTATAGATCCCTCCGGGGGGACGGCGACCACCTTC.

The rearrangement uses TRBV6-6 and TRBJ2-1; TRBD2 matches at 12 bases. The CDR3 is 17 residues long. Germline CDR1 and CDR2: MNHNY and SVGAGI (reference sequence). V shed 5 bases, J shed 9 bases, and the junction held 14 bases outside the gene matches. The CDR3 loop reads CASSPRLAGVAESEQFF. CDR3 DNA: TGTGCCAGCAGTCCCCGACTAGCGGGGGTTGCGGAGAGTGAGCAGTTCTTC.

V is TRBV5-1 and J is TRBJ2-7; D possibly corresponds to TRBD2 (5 bases). Germline loops: CDR1 SGHRS, CDR2 YFSETQ. Trimming took 4 bases from V and 0 from J, leaving 17 bases between them. The length of the CDR3 is 16 residues. CDR3 coding DNA: TGCGCCAGCAGCCTTGGACTGCGTCTAAGCTCCTACGAGCAGTACTTC. Translation: CASSLGLRLSSYEQYF. Complete variable domain (other parts from reference TRBV5-1 and TRBJ2-7): KAGVTQTPRYLIKTRGQQVTLSCSPISGHRSVSWYQQTPGQGLQFLFEYFSETQRNKGNFPGRFSGRQFSNSRSEMNVSTLELGDSALYLCASSLGLRLSSYEQYFGPGTRLTVT.

This clone has only one observation. This chain links TRBV5-8 with TRBJ1-5, with a possible D match to TRBD1 (6 bases). V was clipped by 3 bases and J by 0 bases, with 10 bases between them. In germline, CDR1 is SGHTS, CDR2 YDEGEE. The CDR3 is 15 amino acids. This CDR3 reads CASSSGQLSNQPQHF. DNA for the CDR3: TGTGCCAGCAGCTCGGGACAACTTAGCAATCAGCCCCAGCATTTT.

DNA for the CDR3: TGTGCCTGGAGTATGGCTAGCGGGGGGGCAGTTACGCAGTATTTT. It yields the protein CAWSMASGGAVTQYF. The chain employs TRBV30 and TRBJ2-3, with 12 bases identical to TRBD2. The CDR3 runs to 15 residues. Germline lookup yields CDR1 GTSNPN and CDR2 SVGIG (reference sequence). J was trimmed by 8 bases and V by 2 bases; bases with no gene match: 8.

This chain connects TRBV10-3 to TRBJ2-3; possibly TRBD1 for D (5 bases). The germline V gene encodes CDR1 ENHRY and CDR2 SYGVKD. The V end was cut by 6 bases, the J end by 0 bases, with 10 bases between. CDR3 length equals 14 residues. The CDR3 reads CAIRETASTDTQYF. The CDR3, as DNA: TGTGCCATCAGGGAGACAGCTAGCACAGATACGCAGTATTTT.

The rearrangement links TRBV9 to TRBJ2-2; 11 positions match TRBD1. Germline CDR1 is SGDLS and CDR2 is YYNGEE. This CDR3 spans 15 amino acids. After removal of 4 bases from V and 4 bases from J, the junction contained 3 bases not matched to a gene. Here the CDR3 reads CASSTGQGATGELFF. In nucleotides, the CDR3 is TGTGCCAGCAGCACCGGACAGGGGGCCACCGGGGAGCTGTTTTTT. The full variable domain, with the rest looked up from reference TRBV9 and TRBJ2-2, is DSGVTQTPKHLITATGQRVTLRCSPRSGDLSVYWYQQSLDQGLQFLIQYYNGEERAKGNILERFSAQQFPDLHSELNLSSLELGDSALYFCASSTGQGATGELFFGEGSRLTVL.

V usage is TRBV7-2 and J usage is TRBJ2-3, with 9 bases lining up with TRBD2. The CDR3 consists of 14 residues. Germline V lookup: CDR1 SGHTA, CDR2 FQGNSA. V gave up 6 bases and J gave up 2 bases; unmatched junction bases: 3. The DNA of the CDR3 is TGTGCCAGCAGTACTAGCGGGTTCACAGATACGCAGTATTTT. Residues: CASSTSGFTDTQYF. The full variable domain, rest sourced from reference TRBV7-2 and TRBJ2-3, is GAGVSQSPSNKVTEKGKDVELRCDPISGHTALYWYRQSLGQGLEFLIYFQGNSAPDKSGLPSDRFSAERTGGSVSTLTIQRTQQEDSAVYLCASSTSGFTDTQYFGPGTRLTVL.

The rearrangement joins TRBV4-2 to TRBJ2-5; D call uncertain. CDR3 length equals 14 residues. Trimming pared 1 base from V and 2 bases from J, leaving 8 bases between. Germline V lookup: CDR1 LGHNA, CDR2 YNFKEQ. CDR3: CASSQGNYQETQYF. The CDR3 bases are TGTGCCAGCAGCCAAGGAAACTATCAAGAGACCCAGTACTTC.